This TCR beta chain was profiled in a study of T-cell reconstitution after alpha-beta-depleted transplantation in children. This clonotype was observed many times. Its antigen is undetermined. General observations from the study: At the one-year point after transplant, T-cell counts and TCRbeta diversity were found to come mostly from T cells that had been newly produced. Roughly two months post-transplant, alpha-beta T cells reportedly originated from several hundred graft clones that had expanded. At day 60, the high TCRbeta diversity found in some patients originated from recipient T cells and thymic progenitors that had survived.

The CDR3 extends over 12 amino acids. From germline, CDR1 is SQVTM and CDR2 ANQGSEA. V lost 7 bases, J lost 4 bases, and 10 bases lay in between. Unique molecular identifiers were incorporated when the TCRbeta library was constructed. TCRdb called the PCR reads again in MiXCR, with one record for every CDR3 protein. The table shows 200,000 or so distinct CDR3 sequences, with approximately 6.8% occurring only once. The clonotype was recovered from a girl under two years old with combined immunodeficiency, due to receive a stem cell transplant. The sequencing here drew on PBMCs, taken before TCRalphabeta/CD19-depleted stem cell transplant. This rearrangement joins TRBV29-1 to TRBJ1-4; D is possibly TRBD1 (5 bases). The CDR3 DNA reads TGCAGCGCGGGGCAAAATAATGAAAAACTGTTTTTT. This gives the protein CSAGQNNEKLFF.